Listed here are 32 T cell receptor beta chains from one sample, sequenced in a study of shared clonotypes between healthy human individuals. Repertoires were generated with immunoSEQ multiplex PCR, while TCRdb's copy carries only in-frame clones and drops some. The sample gives approximately 2.1 million clones, more than 85% of which show up once; about 0.39% is in the top ten. The sample taken for sequencing was naive CD4+ T cells from PBMCs. Subset in this sample: CD45RA+ positively selected. These receptors were collected from a man younger than 35 in good health. Some clones in this sample may be carry-over from other donors' samples.

This clone was counted once. The chain couples TRBV10-2 to TRBJ2-5; D possibly corresponds to TRBD2 (5 bases). This CDR3 is 15 amino acids long. Trimming shortened V by 4 bases and J by 2 bases, and 14 bases separated the two germline ends. Germline V lookup: CDR1 WSHSY, CDR2 SAAADI. Written as DNA, the CDR3 is TGCGCCAGCAGTGGCCTACGGAGGTCACAAGAGACCCAGTACTTC. It encodes CASSGLRRSQETQYF.

The chain combines TRBV5-1 with TRBJ2-7; D may correspond to TRBD1 or TRBD2 (6 bases each). Germline V gene data show CDR1 as SGHRS and CDR2 as YFSETQ. The CDR3 is 12 amino acids. Trimming took off 7 bases at V and 4 bases at J, with 12 bases between the two ends. CDR3 in DNA: TGCGCCAGCGGTAGGGGGGCTTACGAGCAGTACTTC. As protein: CASGRGAYEQYF.

V gene TRBV25-1 combines with J gene TRBJ2-3; 7 bases align to TRBD2. The length of the CDR3 is 15 residues. From germline, CDR1 is MGHDK and CDR2 SYGVNS. V dropped 9 bases and J dropped 1; count of bases not matched to a gene: 10. CDR3 loop: CASNYGLGGTDTQYF. The CDR3 DNA is TGTGCCAGTAACTACGGACTAGGGGGCACAGATACGCAGTATTTT.

The chain couples TRBV2 to TRBJ1-2; D gene unclear. Germline values: CDR1 SNHLY, CDR2 FYNNEI. The CDR3 runs 14 residues. V was trimmed by 1 base and J by 4 bases, leaving 10 bases between them. The CDR3 DNA is TGTGCCAGCAGTGAAGGGAGGGCTGGCTATGGCTACACCTTC. Its protein product is CASSEGRAGYGYTF.

V gene TRBV4-2 combines with J gene TRBJ2-7; TRBD2 is a possible D gene (5 bases). Germline CDR1 is LGHNA and CDR2 is YNFKEQ. V gave up 0 bases and J gave up 10 bases, with 13 bases separating them. The CDR3 sequence is 13 residues long. CDR3 DNA: TGTGCCAGCAGCCAAGATCTGGGAGACGGACAGTACTTC. Protein sequence: CASSQDLGDGQYF.

This rearrangement joins TRBV9 to TRBJ1-4; D remains ambiguous. V was cut by 2 bases and J by 0 bases, with 5 bases left in between. The CDR3 spans 14 residues. In germline, CDR1 is SGDLS, CDR2 YYNGEE. This chain's CDR3 is CASSVFATNEKLFF. The CDR3 nucleotides read TGTGCCAGCAGCGTCTTTGCAACTAATGAAAAACTGTTTTTT.

The gene calls are TRBV6-5 and TRBJ2-7; 9 bases match TRBD1. J was trimmed by 3 bases and V by 6 bases; bases with no gene match: 9. Looked up from germline, CDR1 is MNHEY and CDR2 is SVGAGI. The CDR3 runs to 15 residues. The CDR3 region is CASSPSGTGIYEQYF. Written as DNA, the CDR3 is TGTGCCAGCAGCCCATCCGGGACAGGGATCTACGAGCAGTACTTC.

The chain employs TRBV2 and TRBJ1-1; 8 bases are a match to TRBD1. The ends lost 7 bases at V and 4 bases at J; junction bases unmatched: 8. There are 14 residues in the CDR3. Germline V gene sequence: CDR1 SNHLY, CDR2 FYNNEI. CDR3 sequence reads: CASTADRVATEAFF. The DNA of the CDR3 is TGTGCCAGCACCGCGGACAGGGTAGCCACTGAAGCTTTCTTT.

The chain joins TRBV28 to TRBJ1-4; a possible D gene is TRBD1 (5 bases). V was pared by 5 bases and J by 8 bases, with 12 bases between. Per the germline V gene, CDR1 is MDHEN and CDR2 is SYDVKM. The CDR3 has 13 residues. The CDR3 spells CASSPGGGEKLFF. The CDR3 nucleotides read TGTGCCAGCAGTCCCGGCGGGGGAGAAAAACTGTTTTTT.

V and J are TRBV6-6 and TRBJ1-3; a weak D match, TRBD1 (5 bases). Germline loops: CDR1 MNHNY, CDR2 SVGAGI (reference sequence). This CDR3 comprises 16 residues. V was clipped by 6 bases and J by 0 bases, with 15 bases between them. CDR3 coding DNA: TGTGCCAGCAGGCCGGACGGGACGGACTCTGGAAACACCATATATTTT. This encodes CASRPDGTDSGNTIYF.

V usage is TRBV28 and J usage is TRBJ2-5; possible D gene TRBD1, 6 bases. The length of the CDR3 is 14 residues. V lost 2 bases and J 4 bases, leaving 11 bases between the germline ends. In germline, CDR1 is MDHEN, CDR2 SYDVKM. The CDR3 sequence is CASSLVSGAETQYF. CDR3 sequence (DNA): TGTGCCAGCAGTTTAGTATCAGGGGCAGAGACCCAGTACTTC.

V gene TRBV29-1 combines with J gene TRBJ2-7; D is uncertain. The V gene lost 7 bases and the J gene lost 3 bases, with 10 bases spanning the gap. CDR3 length equals 11 residues. The V gene's germline CDR1 is SQVTM and CDR2 ANQGSEA. CDR3 coding DNA: TGCAGCGCCCGGAAAGACTACGAGCAGTACTTC. The encoded protein is CSARKDYEQYF.

CDR3 coding DNA: TGTGCCAGCAGTGACGACAGGGATGGCTACACCTTC. Translation gives CASSDDRDGYTF. The chain couples TRBV6-1 to TRBJ1-2; 7 nucleotides align to TRBD1. With V trimmed by 3 bases and J by 6 bases, 1 base remained unmatched. The germline gives CDR1 MNHNS, CDR2 SASEGT. This CDR3 spans 12 amino acids.

The rearrangement uses TRBV9 and TRBJ2-7; 11 bases map to TRBD1. With 0 bases clipped from V and 7 bases from J, the junction kept 3 bases outside the gene matches. Germline V gene data show CDR1 as SGDLS and CDR2 as YYNGEE. The CDR3 loop spans 14 amino acids. The CDR3 DNA reads as TGTGCCAGCAGCGTAGGGACAGGGGGCAGGGAGCAGTACTTC. It specifies CASSVGTGGREQYF.

In this sample, this clone turned up a few times. The sample contains more than one DNA sequence encoding this CDR3. The chain links TRBV10-3 to TRBJ1-5; no clear D gene. The CDR3 has 12 amino acids. The germline CDR1 and CDR2 sequences are ENHRY and SYGVKD. V dropped 6 bases and J dropped 1 base, with 4 bases sitting between them. The CDR3 region has the DNA TGTGCCATCAGGGACAGCAATCAGCCCCAGCATTTT. It encodes CAIRDSNQPQHF.

The V call is TRBV7-9, the J call TRBJ2-3, with 14 positions matching TRBD2. The germline V gene encodes CDR1 SEHNR and CDR2 FQNEAQ (reference sequence). The CDR3 loop spans 16 amino acids. The J segment lost 6 bases and the V segment lost 5 bases, leaving 7 bases of the junction unmatched. For the CDR3, the DNA is TGTGCCAGCAGCCGCGGACTAGCGGGAGGCCCCGATACGCAGTATTTT. It specifies CASSRGLAGGPDTQYF.

On this clone itself: Other DNA sequences within the sample encode an identical CDR3. The chain has TRBV15 and TRBJ2-5, with a possible D match to TRBD1 (5 bases). Trimming cost V 0 bases and J 3 bases, with 5 bases left between them. This CDR3 has 13 amino acids. Germline V gene lookup returns CDR1 LNHNV and CDR2 YYDKDF (reference sequence). The DNA for the CDR3 is TGTGCCACCAGCAGAGACAGGGAAGAGACCCAGTACTTC. Encoded protein: CATSRDREETQYF.

This sequence joins TRBV20-1 and TRBJ2-1, with 8 nucleotides matching TRBD1. Germline trimming cut 6 bases from V and 10 bases from J; bases unmatched to any gene: 5. The CDR3 extends over 11 amino acids. The germline V gene encodes CDR1 DFQATT and CDR2 SNEGSKA (reference sequence). CDR3 DNA: TGCAGTGCGCAGGGGGCGCAGGAGCAGTTCTTC. Protein: CSAQGAQEQFF.

This chain joins TRBV2 and TRBJ2-5; unclear D gene. CDR1 is SNHLY, CDR2 FYNNEI, per germline. This CDR3 has 13 residues. Between the trimmed V and J ends, which lost 5 bases and 1 base, there was a span of 8 bases. CDR3 DNA: TGTGCCAGCAGTCCCCGACTCCAAGAGACCCAGTACTTC. Protein sequence: CASSPRLQETQYF.

The chain uses TRBV19 and TRBJ1-5; 10 bases agree with TRBD1. Germline V lookup: CDR1 LNHDA, CDR2 SQIVND (reference sequence). CDR3 length: 12 amino acids. The junction had 4 bases not matched to a gene; V was cut back by 11 bases and J by 6 bases. CDR3 nucleotides: TGTGCCGGGAGGGACAGGGGTCAGCCCCAGCATTTT. This codes for CAGRDRGQPQHF.

V gene TRBV19 combines with J gene TRBJ2-2; 10 bases are shared with TRBD1. Germline values: CDR1 LNHDA, CDR2 SQIVND (reference sequence). V trimming: 4 bases; J trimming: 2 bases; junction bases outside the gene matches: 4. The CDR3 contains 16 residues. CDR3 amino acids: CASSKGQGINTGELFF. The CDR3 DNA reads TGTGCCAGTAGTAAGGGACAGGGGATAAACACCGGGGAGCTGTTTTTT.

This rearrangement joins TRBV19 to TRBJ2-1, with 9 positions matching TRBD2. CDR1 is LNHDA and CDR2 is SQIVND in the germline V gene (reference sequence). V dropped 2 bases and J dropped 4; count of bases not matched to a gene: 6. This CDR3 has 16 residues. CDR3 in amino acids: CASSIRRAGGYNEQFF. Here the CDR3 DNA reads TGTGCCAGTAGTATACGTCGGGCGGGAGGGTACAATGAGCAGTTCTTC.

As regards this clone: The junction does not match germline at one end; this may be a read error. This rearrangement joins TRBV9 to TRBJ2-1, with 8 bases matching TRBD2. This CDR3 contains 14 residues. Germline loops: CDR1 SGDLS, CDR2 YYNGEE. CDR3 amino acids: CASSVAGSDNEQFF. The CDR3, as DNA: TGTGCCAGCAGTGTAGCGGGATCCGACAATGAGCAGTTCTTC.

In regard to this clone: Different DNA sequences within this sample yield the same CDR3. The rearrangement uses TRBV27 and TRBJ1-5; D unresolved. The ends were cut back, 2 bases at V and 0 bases at J, with 8 bases in the middle. The length of the CDR3 is 15 residues. Germline V lookup: CDR1 MNHEY, CDR2 SMNVEV (reference sequence). CDR3: CASSLEGYSNQPQHF. In nucleotides, the CDR3 is TGTGCCAGCAGTTTAGAAGGGTATAGCAATCAGCCCCAGCATTTT.

Only one count was recorded for this clone. The same CDR3 can be traced to other DNA sequences in this sample. The rearrangement links TRBV19 to TRBJ1-4, with unresolved D. The CDR3 is 14 amino acids. The ends were cut back, 3 bases at V and 2 bases at J, with 7 bases in the middle. Germline V gene data show CDR1 as LNHDA and CDR2 as SQIVND (reference sequence). CDR3: CASSIAGTNEKLFF. CDR3 nucleotide sequence: TGTGCCAGTAGTATCGCCGGGACTAATGAAAAACTGTTTTTT.

CDR3 sequence: CASSLRDRATYGYTF. As DNA, the CDR3 is TGTGCCAGCAGCCTCCGGGACAGGGCTACCTATGGCTACACCTTC. The gene calls are TRBV28 and TRBJ1-2; 9 positions match TRBD1. In germline, CDR1 is MDHEN, CDR2 SYDVKM. The CDR3 is 15 amino acids. V was clipped by 6 bases and J by 4 bases; unmatched bases: 9.

The chain uses TRBV7-8 and TRBJ1-5; TRBD1 matches 8 bases. The CDR3 contains 15 residues. Germline CDR1 reads SGHVS; CDR2 reads FQNEAQ. The J segment lost 7 bases and the V segment lost 0 bases, leaving 5 bases of the junction unmatched. CDR3 residues: CASSLAQGADQPQHF. The CDR3 DNA sequence: TGTGCCAGCAGCTTAGCGCAGGGGGCGGACCAGCCCCAGCATTTT.

A few counts support this clone. This chain joins TRBV2 and TRBJ2-2; unclear D gene. With 4 bases removed from V and 1 base from J, the gap between germline ends came to 7 bases. Germline values: CDR1 SNHLY, CDR2 FYNNEI. This CDR3 is 14 amino acids long. In DNA, the CDR3 is TGTGCCAGCAGTGTAGAAGTGAACACCGGGGAGCTGTTTTTT. It codes for CASSVEVNTGELFF.

The chain uses TRBV27 and TRBJ1-5; 7 bases agree with TRBD1. Germline lookup yields CDR1 MNHEY and CDR2 SMNVEV (reference sequence). J was trimmed by 0 bases and V by 7 bases; bases with no gene match: 12. The CDR3 length is 17 residues. As DNA, the CDR3 is TGTGCCAGCACCCCATCGTGGGGACAGTATAGCAATCAGCCCCAGCATTTT. It is translated as CASTPSWGQYSNQPQHF.

The V and J genes are TRBV5-1 and TRBJ2-1; D gene ambiguous. This CDR3 has 14 residues. V dropped 0 bases and J dropped 4 bases, with 8 bases sitting between them. Germline assignment: CDR1 SGHRS and CDR2 YFSETQ. The CDR3 is CASSLARDYNEQFF. The CDR3 nucleotides are TGCGCCAGCAGCTTGGCAAGGGATTACAATGAGCAGTTCTTC. Full variable domain (outside the CDR3, taken from reference TRBV5-1 and TRBJ2-1): KAGVTQTPRYLIKTRGQQVTLSCSPISGHRSVSWYQQTPGQGLQFLFEYFSETQRNKGNFPGRFSGRQFSNSRSEMNVSTLELGDSALYLCASSLARDYNEQFFGPGTRLTVL.

The chain links TRBV28 to TRBJ2-5, with D possibly matching TRBD2 (7 bases). This CDR3 comprises 14 residues. Trimming pared 5 bases from V and 7 bases from J, leaving 17 bases between. From germline, CDR1 is MDHEN and CDR2 SYDVKM. This chain's CDR3 is CASSPPGEGGTQYF. The CDR3 coding sequence is TGTGCCAGCAGTCCCCCCGGGGAGGGGGGGACCCAGTACTTC.

The chain combines TRBV11-2 with TRBJ2-1; 9 bases fit TRBD2. This CDR3 contains 17 residues. Germline CDR1 and CDR2: SGHAT and FQNNGV. Trimming at V came to 6 bases and at J to 4 bases, leaving 13 bases not matched to a gene. CDR3 coding DNA: TGTGCCAGCAGGCCTTTCGGTCGGCGGGAGGGTTACAATGAGCAGTTCTTC. Residues: CASRPFGRREGYNEQFF.